Included here is one T cell receptor beta chain sequence, with context. Antigen: not known. The data are from a study of cytomegalovirus exposure and HLA in healthy donors. General study results and limits: In an earlier analysis, most TCR beta V segments were productive about 87% or about 30% of the time. Researchers catalogued 164 TCR beta chains as cytomegalovirus-associated.

CDR3 length: 14 residues. V gave up 2 bases and J gave up 3 bases, with 11 bases separating them. Looked up from germline, CDR1 is SGHKS and CDR2 is YYEKEE (reference sequence). Amplification used 60 Vbeta primers and 13 Jbeta primers. Repertoires were generated with immunoSEQ multiplex PCR, while TCRdb's copy carries only in-frame clones and drops some. The table lists approximately 200,000 clones, about 81% of them singletons. V gene TRBV5-5 combines with J gene TRBJ1-1, with no clear D. The receptor comes from a woman younger than 35 in good health and CMV-seropositive. The sample was PBMCs. The CDR3 nucleotides are TGTGCCAGCAGCTTCGTCTCTTTGTACACTGAAGCTTTCTTT. It codes for CASSFVSLYTEAFF.